One sample yielded the 13 T cell receptor beta chains listed below, sequenced in a study of Ad26.COV2.S vaccination and SARS-CoV-2 variants. Treatment indicated: 15 to 20 received Ad26.COV2.S at low or high dose, single or two shots; about 5 received placebo; per-sample allocation not given. At day 63 after the first vaccine or placebo injection, samples were drawn. Libraries were prepared by immunoSEQ multiplex PCR; TCRdb keeps only in-frame clonotypes and omits some of them. The sample contains about 350,000 clones, approximately 85% of which appear only once. Sequences were derived from peripheral blood, sampled in a trial of Ad26.COV2.S vaccine versus placebo. The origin of the receptors is a person between 18 and 60 years old who received the Ad26.COV2.S COVID-19 vaccine or a placebo.

The CDR3 loop is CASSGKDRGYQETQYF. The CDR3 DNA sequence: TGTGCCAGTAGTGGGAAGGACAGGGGCTACCAAGAGACCCAGTACTTC. The chain has TRBV19 and TRBJ2-5; the match to TRBD1 covers 9 bases. Germline CDR1 LNHDA, CDR2 SQIVND (reference sequence). The CDR3 has 16 amino acids. The V gene end was trimmed by 5 bases and the J gene end by 0 bases; junction bases not matched to a gene: 7.

The table lists this clone with a few counts. In the same sample, other DNA sequences code for this CDR3. The chain combines TRBV6-4 with TRBJ2-3, with D perhaps being TRBD1 or TRBD2 (6 bases each). The length of the CDR3 is 14 residues. Per germline, CDR1 MRHNA and CDR2 SNTAGT. Trimming removed 2 bases at V and 3 bases at J, with 9 bases between. CDR3 coding DNA: TGTGCCAGCAGTGACGGAGGGGGTACAGATACGCAGTATTTT. Protein sequence: CASSDGGGTDTQYF.

This chain links TRBV5-1 with TRBJ2-1; D might be TRBD2 (6 bases). Trimming cost V 4 bases and J 8 bases, with 16 bases left between them. This CDR3 comprises 14 residues. Germline V lookup: CDR1 SGHRS, CDR2 YFSETQ. CDR3 DNA sequence: TGCGCCAGCAGCCCCGGGCCCGGAGGGGATGAGCAGTTCTTC. Its protein is CASSPGPGGDEQFF.

V usage is TRBV19 and J usage is TRBJ2-7, with 7 bases identical to TRBD2. Germline V lookup: CDR1 LNHDA, CDR2 SQIVND (reference sequence). The CDR3 loop spans 15 amino acids. The junction had 14 bases not matched to a gene; V was cut back by 8 bases and J by 4 bases. Here the CDR3 DNA reads TGTGCCAGTGCTAGCGGAAGCGGAACGTGGTACGAGCAGTACTTC. Its protein product is CASASGSGTWYEQYF.

The J gene is TRBJ2-6, the V gene TRBV5-1; D ambiguous. Germline V gives CDR1 SGHRS, CDR2 YFSETQ. V was clipped by 6 bases and J by 4 bases, with 11 bases between them. The CDR3 totals 14 residues. The CDR3 DNA sequence: TGCGCCAGCACTTATACCACGGGGGCCAACGTCCTGACTTTC. Protein product: CASTYTTGANVLTF.

The rearrangement joins TRBV3-1 (or the pseudogene TRBV3-2) to TRBJ1-2; D remains ambiguous. CDR1 is LGHDT, CDR2 YNNKEL, per germline (reference sequence). Trimming removed 0 bases at V and 4 bases at J, with 9 bases between. There are 14 residues in the CDR3. CDR3 nucleotide sequence: TGTGCCAGCAGCCAAGATGGCCGGTTCTATGGCTACACCTTC. This translates into CASSQDGRFYGYTF.

The gene calls are TRBV9 and TRBJ2-7; possible D gene TRBD2, 6 bases. Germline CDR1 and CDR2: SGDLS and YYNGEE. The CDR3 contains 14 residues. V was cut by 1 base and J by 5 bases, with 13 bases left in between. The chain's CDR3 is CASSVSGGGNEQYF. CDR3 nucleotides: TGTGCCAGCAGCGTAAGTGGGGGAGGCAACGAGCAGTACTTC.

This chain links TRBV13 with TRBJ2-2; 9 bases match TRBD1. The CDR3 runs 17 residues. The J segment lost 5 bases and the V segment lost 2 bases, leaving 9 bases of the junction unmatched. Germline V gene lookup returns CDR1 PRHDT and CDR2 FYEKMQ (reference sequence). CDR3 loop: CASSLRGGTGKTGELFF. The DNA of the CDR3 is TGTGCCAGCAGCTTAAGGGGCGGGACAGGGAAGACCGGGGAGCTGTTTTTT.

The chain carries TRBV27 and TRBJ2-7; D perhaps matches TRBD2 (6 bases). The CDR3 loop spans 15 amino acids. CDR1 is MNHEY, CDR2 SMNVEV, per germline (reference sequence). The V gene lost 2 bases and the J gene lost 1 base, with 12 bases spanning the gap. CDR3 residues: CASSLKGGASYEQYF. CDR3 DNA sequence: TGTGCCAGCAGTTTAAAGGGCGGGGCGTCCTACGAGCAGTACTTC.

The chain carries TRBV19 and TRBJ1-5, with no clear D. This CDR3 is 16 amino acids long. Germline-derived CDR1 and CDR2 are LNHDA and SQIVND (reference sequence). V lost 4 bases to trimming and J lost 4 bases, with 17 bases between them. CDR3 nucleotides: TGTGCCAGTAGTACTCTCGAGAAGGGAATGAATCAGCCCCAGCATTTT. It is translated as CASSTLEKGMNQPQHF.

This chain uses TRBV21-1 with TRBJ1-5; the table calls TRBD1, which could not be checked here. TRBV21-1 constitutes a pseudogene. The CDR3 runs to 15 residues. The CDR3 coding sequence is TGTGCCAGCACCCTAGGGACAGGGGGCAATCAGCCCCAGCATTTT. Protein product: CASTLGTGGNQPQHF.

Comment on this clone: Other DNA sequences from this sample encode an identical CDR3 as well. The chain combines TRBV12-3 or TRBV12-4 with TRBJ2-3; 9 bases are shared with TRBD2. J gave up 1 base and V 8 bases, and 1 base lay outside the gene matches. The CDR3 spans 13 residues. The CDR3 protein is CASRTSGTDTQYF. The CDR3 bases are TGTGCCAGCCGGACTAGCGGCACAGATACGCAGTATTTT.

J is TRBJ2-4 and V is TRBV19; 7 nucleotides line up with TRBD1. V shed 6 bases, J shed 7 bases, and the junction held 6 bases outside the gene matches. The CDR3 loop spans 13 amino acids. Per the germline V gene, CDR1 is LNHDA and CDR2 is SQIVND (reference sequence). CDR3 bases: TGTGCCAGTAGCAACAGGGGATCGAACATTCAGTACTTC. Translation gives CASSNRGSNIQYF.